The 27 T cell receptor beta chains in this list originate from one sample, sequenced in a study of shared clonotypes between healthy human individuals. The data were produced by immunoSEQ multiplex PCR, yet TCRdb's version contains in-frame clones alone and is incomplete. Among about 600,000 clones listed, more than 95% were seen once. Specimen: naive CD4+ T cells sorted from blood. The subset is: CD45RA+ positively selected. The origin of the receptors is a woman in her twenties or thirties in good health.

The chain combines TRBV19 with TRBJ2-1, with 9 bases lining up with TRBD2. The CDR3 contains 17 residues. V dropped 1 base and J dropped 6; count of bases not matched to a gene: 10. Germline assignment: CDR1 LNHDA and CDR2 SQIVND (reference sequence). The CDR3: CASSIGGLAGAINEQFF. The CDR3 nucleotides read TGTGCCAGTAGTATAGGGGGATTAGCGGGAGCTATCAATGAGCAGTTCTTC.

A remark on this clone: The same CDR3 also results from other DNA sequences found in this sample. The V call is TRBV6-1, the J call TRBJ1-1; no firm D call. V was cut by 3 bases and J by 1 base, with 3 bases left in between. The CDR3 has 12 amino acids. Germline loops: CDR1 MNHNS, CDR2 SASEGT. The CDR3 region is CASSEGNTEAFF. The CDR3 DNA reads as TGTGCCAGCAGTGAGGGGAACACTGAAGCTTTCTTT.

This clone appeared once. The chain joins TRBV5-1 to TRBJ2-7; TRBD2 matches 9 bases. Germline lookup yields CDR1 SGHRS and CDR2 YFSETQ. CDR3 length: 16 residues. The V segment lost 1 base and the J segment 5 bases; nucleotides outside the gene matches: 10. The chain's CDR3 is CASSLQGSGRSDEQYF. The CDR3 nucleotides are TGCGCCAGCAGCTTGCAGGGTAGCGGGAGATCCGACGAGCAGTACTTC.

This chain joins TRBV4-1 and TRBJ1-5, with D possibly matching TRBD1 (6 bases). CDR3 length: 17 residues. Deletions cut 3 bases from V and 6 bases from J, with 21 bases between. The germline V gene encodes CDR1 MGHRA and CDR2 YSYEKL. CDR3 sequence: CASSQALARGSGQPQHF. Here the CDR3 DNA reads TGCGCCAGCAGCCAGGCTTTGGCCAGGGGATCGGGTCAGCCCCAGCATTTT.

On this clone: The sample holds other DNA sequences that translate to the same CDR3. J is TRBJ1-5 and V is TRBV6-1; 9 nucleotides match TRBD1. Looked up from germline, CDR1 is MNHNS and CDR2 is SASEGT. CDR3 length: 15 residues. V lost 6 bases and J lost 0; bases outside the gene matches: 3. The CDR3 DNA reads as TGTGCCAGCAGCCGGGACAGGGCTAGCAATCAGCCCCAGCATTTT. As protein: CASSRDRASNQPQHF.

The genes are TRBV14 and TRBJ1-6, with D perhaps TRBD1 (6 bases). CDR3 size: 14 residues. Germline V gene lookup returns CDR1 SGHDN and CDR2 FVKESK. The V and J ends lost 1 base and 11 bases respectively, with 12 bases between them. CDR3 region: CASSQGGTPTPLHF. The CDR3 nucleotides read TGTGCCAGCAGCCAAGGGGGGACACCTACACCCCTCCACTTT.

The CDR3 here is CASRTGQGIATNEKLFF. The CDR3 DNA reads TGTGCCAGCAGAACGGGACAGGGGATCGCAACTAATGAAAAACTGTTTTTT. The V gene is TRBV2, the J gene TRBJ1-4; 10 positions agree with TRBD1. Looked up from germline, CDR1 is SNHLY and CDR2 is FYNNEI. J was trimmed by 0 bases and V by 6 bases; bases with no gene match: 7. CDR3 size: 17 residues. Full variable domain (missing parts from reference TRBV2 and TRBJ1-4): EPEVTQTPSHQVTQMGQEVILRCVPISNHLYFYWYRQILGQKVEFLVSFYNNEISEKSEIFDDQFSVERPDGSNFTLKIRSTKLEDSAMYFCASRTGQGIATNEKLFFGSGTQLSVL.

The V call is TRBV29-1, the J call TRBJ2-7; D is tentatively TRBD1 or TRBD2 (6 bases each). V lost 4 bases, J lost 0 bases, and 10 bases lay in between. Looked up from germline, CDR1 is SQVTM and CDR2 is ANQGSEA. This CDR3 spans 13 amino acids. CDR3 coding DNA: TGCAGCGTTGTAGGAGGGGGCTCCTACGAGCAGTACTTC. It is translated as CSVVGGGSYEQYF.

This clone was seen once. V gene TRBV4-1 combines with J gene TRBJ1-4; D is possibly TRBD1 (6 bases). Germline CDR1 MGHRA, CDR2 YSYEKL. Deletions cut 4 bases from V and 7 bases from J, with 16 bases between. CDR3 length: 15 residues. CDR3 sequence (DNA): TGCGCCAGCAGCCTCCGGACAGAGGAAATTGAAAAACTGTTTTTT. Amino acids: CASSLRTEEIEKLFF.

The chain has TRBV29-1 and TRBJ1-1; D is possibly TRBD1 (5 bases). Germline loops: CDR1 SQVTM, CDR2 ANQGSEA. The length of the CDR3 is 13 residues. Trimming removed 7 bases at V and 0 bases at J, with 12 bases between. The CDR3 DNA reads as TGCAGCGCCCGGGGACGCCTGAACACTGAAGCTTTCTTT. The encoded protein is CSARGRLNTEAFF.

V usage is TRBV5-1 and J usage is TRBJ1-4; no firm D call. The CDR3 length is 14 residues. Trimming stripped 5 bases from V and 10 bases from J, with 18 bases between. CDR1 is SGHRS, CDR2 YFSETQ, per germline. The CDR3 DNA is TGCGCCAGCAGAATCGGCCGCGGGGAGGGAAAACTGTTTTTT. This encodes CASRIGRGEGKLFF.

This clone was detected only once. In DNA, the CDR3 is TGTGCCAGCCCTAGTACCGGGGGACGCAATCAGCCCCAGCATTTT. Its protein is CASPSTGGRNQPQHF. This chain uses TRBV25-1 with TRBJ1-5; D is perhaps TRBD1 (5 bases). Germline values: CDR1 MGHDK, CDR2 SYGVNS. V was trimmed by 8 bases and J by 2 bases, leaving 16 bases between them. CDR3 length equals 15 residues.

Turning to this clone: Other DNA sequences of this sample code for an identical CDR3. This chain joins TRBV6-5 and TRBJ2-2; D gene ambiguous. Per germline, CDR1 MNHEY and CDR2 SVGAGI. V shed 2 bases and J shed 4 bases, with 8 bases lying between them. The CDR3 has 14 amino acids. The CDR3 DNA reads TGTGCCAGCAGTTACGGTTCAGTCACCGGGGAGCTGTTTTTT. Its protein product is CASSYGSVTGELFF.

The chain joins TRBV9 to TRBJ1-1; a possible D gene is TRBD1 (5 bases). CDR1 is SGDLS and CDR2 is YYNGEE in the germline V gene. The ends were cut back, 4 bases at V and 5 bases at J, with 15 bases in the middle. This CDR3 has 14 amino acids. CDR3 coding DNA: TGTGCCAGCAGCCCGACGGGGGGTGGTACTGAAGCTTTCTTT. It specifies CASSPTGGGTEAFF.

The CDR3 loop is CASSQNRGRSNQPQHF. The CDR3 DNA follows: TGTGCCAGCAGCCAGAACAGGGGGCGTAGCAATCAGCCCCAGCATTTT. V is TRBV7-8 and J is TRBJ1-5, with 9 positions matching TRBD1. V was pared by 5 bases and J by 0 bases, with 5 bases of the junction left unmatched. The CDR3 totals 16 residues. Germline-derived CDR1 and CDR2 are SGHVS and FQNEAQ.

J is TRBJ2-2 and V is TRBV19; D ambiguous. Trimming left V 4 bases short and J 0 bases short, with 6 bases between. This CDR3 region has 14 residues. The germline gives CDR1 LNHDA, CDR2 SQIVND (reference sequence). In DNA, the CDR3 is TGTGCCAGTAGTACCTCTACGAACACCGGGGAGCTGTTTTTT. This codes for CASSTSTNTGELFF.

The chain joins TRBV5-1 to TRBJ1-5, with a weak D call TRBD1 (6 bases). This CDR3 comprises 17 residues. Germline V gene data show CDR1 as SGHRS and CDR2 as YFSETQ. V was pared by 2 bases and J by 0 bases, with 15 bases between. The CDR3 here is CASSLSPRTDSNQPQHF. CDR3 bases: TGCGCCAGCAGCTTATCACCCAGGACAGATAGCAATCAGCCCCAGCATTTT.

The chain recombines TRBV11-2 with TRBJ2-7; D is unresolved. Germline CDR1 and CDR2: SGHAT and FQNNGV. V lost 0 bases, J lost 6 bases, and 3 bases lay in between. The CDR3 covers 11 residues. The CDR3 DNA reads TGTGCCAGCAGCTTAGATATCGAGCAGTACTTC. Translated: CASSLDIEQYF.

The gene calls are TRBV11-2 and TRBJ1-1; TRBD1 agrees at 8 bases. Looked up from germline, CDR1 is SGHAT and CDR2 is FQNNGV. The CDR3 runs 15 residues. V lost 4 bases, J lost 2 bases, and 6 bases stayed unmatched. The CDR3 DNA reads as TGTGCCAGCAGCTCGTGGACAGGGCGTAACACTGAAGCTTTCTTT. Amino acids: CASSSWTGRNTEAFF.

The chain uses TRBV18 and TRBJ2-3; 10 bases are shared with TRBD2. The CDR3 loop spans 17 amino acids. Germline CDR1 is KGHSH and CDR2 is LQKENI. V trimming: 5 bases; J trimming: 3 bases; junction bases outside the gene matches: 11. CDR3 loop: CASSKAAGGAATDTQYF. The CDR3 DNA reads TGTGCCAGCTCAAAGGCAGCGGGAGGGGCCGCGACAGATACGCAGTATTTT.

The chain has TRBV19 and TRBJ2-1; D remains ambiguous. The germline V gene has CDR1 LNHDA and CDR2 SQIVND (reference sequence). This CDR3 is 15 amino acids long. V lost 7 bases and J 0 bases, leaving 13 bases between the germline ends. This CDR3 is CASTPGPGSYNEQFF. CDR3 sequence (DNA): TGTGCCAGTACCCCCGGACCGGGCTCCTACAATGAGCAGTTCTTC.

The V call is TRBV6-1, the J call TRBJ2-7; no definite D call. In germline, CDR1 is MNHNS, CDR2 SASEGT. V was pared by 4 bases and J by 2 bases, with 9 bases between. The CDR3 consists of 13 residues. CDR3: CASSVNRAYEQYF. CDR3 DNA: TGTGCCAGCAGTGTCAACAGAGCCTACGAGCAGTACTTC.

The V gene is TRBV11-3, the J gene TRBJ2-2; D gene uncertain. The V and J ends lost 2 bases and 6 bases respectively, with 10 bases between them. Germline V gene lookup returns CDR1 SGHNT and CDR2 YENEEA. This CDR3 is built from 14 residues. This CDR3 is CASSLFDGSGELFF. The CDR3 nucleotides are TGTGCCAGCAGCTTATTCGATGGGTCCGGGGAGCTGTTTTTT.

V gene TRBV2 combines with J gene TRBJ2-1; D is uncertain. Trimming cost V 7 bases and J 5 bases, with 15 bases left between them. CDR3 length: 14 amino acids. Per germline, CDR1 SNHLY and CDR2 FYNNEI. As DNA, the CDR3 is TGTGCCAGCAAGGTGCTAGTCGGAAACAATGAGCAGTTCTTC. This codes for CASKVLVGNNEQFF.

The CDR3 here is CAWSPQQSGAFF. CDR3 sequence (DNA): TGTGCCTGGAGCCCCCAACAGAGCGGGGCTTTCTTT. V and J are TRBV30 and TRBJ1-1; D is uncertain. The CDR3 totals 12 residues. Germline V lookup: CDR1 GTSNPN, CDR2 SVGIG (reference sequence). The ends were cut back, 3 bases at V and 11 bases at J, with 16 bases in the middle.

The rearrangement joins TRBV6-1 to TRBJ2-5; D call uncertain. The germline CDR1 and CDR2 sequences are MNHNS and SASEGT. The CDR3 spans 14 residues. V was trimmed by 1 base and J by 5 bases, leaving 11 bases between them. DNA of the CDR3: TGTGCCAGCAGTGAAGGGCACTCTGGGGAGACCCAGTACTTC. Translating gives CASSEGHSGETQYF.

The genes are TRBV7-2 and TRBJ2-7; D remains unclear. V was cut by 3 bases and J by 7 bases, with 13 bases left in between. The CDR3 has 13 amino acids. The germline V gene has CDR1 SGHTA and CDR2 FQGNSA. The CDR3 here is CASSLVASAEQYF. The CDR3 DNA follows: TGTGCCAGCAGCTTGGTGGCCTCAGCTGAGCAGTACTTC.